The present T cell receptor (beta chain) was sequenced within a study of T cells after yellow fever vaccination. Via MiXCR, TCRdb re-called the 5' RACE reads, giving one row per CDR3 protein. The sample shows hundreds of thousands of distinct CDR3 sequences, 3.6% of them seen only once. This clonotype has ten or more counts. CDR3 length: 16 residues. CDR1 SGHDN and CDR2 FVKESK come from the germline V gene. V shed 4 bases and J shed 0 bases, with 16 bases lying between them. The rearrangement joins TRBV14 to TRBJ2-7; possible D gene TRBD1, 6 bases. Sequencing used PBMCs, obtained on the day of the yellow fever booster vaccination. The receptor's source is a man younger than 35 who received the YFV17D yellow fever vaccine. The CDR3 bases are TGTGCCAGCAGCCTCTCAGGGGCAGCTATCTCCTACGAGCAGTACGTC. Translated: CASSLSGAAISYEQYV.